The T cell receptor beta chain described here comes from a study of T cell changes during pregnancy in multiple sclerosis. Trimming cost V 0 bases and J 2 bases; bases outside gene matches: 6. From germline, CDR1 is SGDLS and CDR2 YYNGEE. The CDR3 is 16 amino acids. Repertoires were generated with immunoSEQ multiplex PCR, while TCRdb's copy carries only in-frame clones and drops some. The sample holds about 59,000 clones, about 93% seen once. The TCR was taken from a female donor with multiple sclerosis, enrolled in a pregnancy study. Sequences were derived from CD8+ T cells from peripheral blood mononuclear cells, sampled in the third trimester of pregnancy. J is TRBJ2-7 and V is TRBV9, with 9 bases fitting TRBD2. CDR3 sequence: CASSVGGTSYTYEQYF. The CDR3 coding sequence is TGTGCCAGCAGCGTAGGCGGGACTAGCTATACCTACGAGCAGTACTTC.